This TCR beta chain is from a study of T cell changes during pregnancy in multiple sclerosis. Germline CDR1 MNHEY, CDR2 SVGAGI. Trimming stripped 2 bases from V and 11 bases from J, with 15 bases between. The CDR3 has 13 residues. The data were produced by immunoSEQ multiplex PCR, yet TCRdb's version contains in-frame clones alone and is incomplete. The data show about 51,000 clones, roughly 94% seen once. The chain is built from TRBV6-5 and TRBJ1-1; D not resolved. Sequenced material: CD4+ T cells from peripheral blood mononuclear cells, taken in the second trimester of pregnancy. The clonotype comes from a female donor with multiple sclerosis, enrolled in a pregnancy study. The CDR3 DNA reads TGTGCCAGCAGTTACGAGGCCAATTTGATGGCTTTCTTT. Protein sequence: CASSYEANLMAFF.